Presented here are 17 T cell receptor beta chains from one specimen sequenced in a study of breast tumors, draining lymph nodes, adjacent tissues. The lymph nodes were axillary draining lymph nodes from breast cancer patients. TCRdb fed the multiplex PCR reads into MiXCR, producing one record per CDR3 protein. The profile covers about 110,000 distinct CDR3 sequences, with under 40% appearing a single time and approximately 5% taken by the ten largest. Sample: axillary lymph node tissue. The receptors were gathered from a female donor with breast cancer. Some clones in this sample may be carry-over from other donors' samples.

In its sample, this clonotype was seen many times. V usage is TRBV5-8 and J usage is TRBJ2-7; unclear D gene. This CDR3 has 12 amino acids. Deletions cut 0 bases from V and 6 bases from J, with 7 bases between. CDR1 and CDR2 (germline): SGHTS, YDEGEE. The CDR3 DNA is TGTGCCAGCAGCTTGGCAGGAAGCGAGCAGTACTTC. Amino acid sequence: CASSLAGSEQYF.

DNA of the CDR3: TGTGCCAGCAGCCCTCACGCCGGACCCACAGATACGCAGTATTTT. Translating it yields CASSPHAGPTDTQYF. The rearrangement joins TRBV7-3 to TRBJ2-3; D is uncertain. Trimming took 5 bases from V and 2 from J, leaving 14 bases between them. CDR1 and CDR2 (germline): SGHTA, FQGTGA. The CDR3 has 15 residues.

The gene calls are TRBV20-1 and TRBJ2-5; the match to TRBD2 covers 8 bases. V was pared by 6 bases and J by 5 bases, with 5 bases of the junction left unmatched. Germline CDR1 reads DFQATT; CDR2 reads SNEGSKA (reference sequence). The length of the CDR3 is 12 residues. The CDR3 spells CSAWGGGETQYF. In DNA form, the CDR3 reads TGCAGTGCATGGGGCGGGGGGGAGACCCAGTACTTC.

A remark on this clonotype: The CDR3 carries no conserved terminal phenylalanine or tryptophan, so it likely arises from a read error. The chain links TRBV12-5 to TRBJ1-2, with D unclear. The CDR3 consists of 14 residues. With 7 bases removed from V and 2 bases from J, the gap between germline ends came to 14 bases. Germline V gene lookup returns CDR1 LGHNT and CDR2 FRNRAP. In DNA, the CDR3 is TGTGCTAGTGCCAGCGGGCCAGTAAACTATGGCTACACCCTC. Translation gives CASASGPVNYGYTL.

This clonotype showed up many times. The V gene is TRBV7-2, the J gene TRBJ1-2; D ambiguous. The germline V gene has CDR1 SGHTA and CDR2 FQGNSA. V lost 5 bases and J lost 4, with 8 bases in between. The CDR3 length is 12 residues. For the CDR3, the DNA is TGTGCCAGCAGCGCCGCCTCCTATGGCTACACCTTC. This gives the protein CASSAASYGYTF.

The DNA for the CDR3 is TGTGCCAGCAGCTTAATGGCAGTTAGCACAGATACGCAGTATTTT. This codes for CASSLMAVSTDTQYF. J is TRBJ2-3 and V is TRBV7-3; D ambiguous. The V end was cut by 1 base, the J end by 0 bases, with 8 bases between. There are 15 residues in the CDR3. The germline V gene has CDR1 SGHTA and CDR2 FQGTGA.

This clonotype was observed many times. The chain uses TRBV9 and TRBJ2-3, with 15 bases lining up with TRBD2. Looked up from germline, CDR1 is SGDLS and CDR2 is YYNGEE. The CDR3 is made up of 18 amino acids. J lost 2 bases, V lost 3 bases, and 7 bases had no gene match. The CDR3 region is CASSGTSGRGPLTDTQYF. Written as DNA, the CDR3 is TGTGCCAGCAGCGGGACTAGCGGGAGGGGGCCCCTCACAGATACGCAGTATTTT.

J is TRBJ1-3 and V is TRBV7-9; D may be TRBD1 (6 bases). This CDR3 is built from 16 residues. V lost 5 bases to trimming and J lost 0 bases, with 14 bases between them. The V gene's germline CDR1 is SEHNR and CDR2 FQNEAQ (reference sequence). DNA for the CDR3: TGTGCCAGCAGCGGGGGCAGGGCCCTCTCTGGAAACACCATATATTTT. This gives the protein CASSGGRALSGNTIYF. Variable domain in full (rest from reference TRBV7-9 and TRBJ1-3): DTGVSQNPRHKITKRGQNVTFRCDPISEHNRLYWYRQTLGQGPEFLTYFQNEAQLEKSRLLSDRFSAERPKGSFSTLEIQRTEQGDSAMYLCASSGGRALSGNTIYFGEGSWLTVV.

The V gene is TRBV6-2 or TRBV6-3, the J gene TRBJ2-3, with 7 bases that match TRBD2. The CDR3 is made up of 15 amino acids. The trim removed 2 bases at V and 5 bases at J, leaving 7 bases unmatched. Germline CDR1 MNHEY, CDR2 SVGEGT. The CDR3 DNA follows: TGTGCCAGCAGTTACCCTCGGGGGGACGGAGATACGCAGTATTTT. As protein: CASSYPRGDGDTQYF.

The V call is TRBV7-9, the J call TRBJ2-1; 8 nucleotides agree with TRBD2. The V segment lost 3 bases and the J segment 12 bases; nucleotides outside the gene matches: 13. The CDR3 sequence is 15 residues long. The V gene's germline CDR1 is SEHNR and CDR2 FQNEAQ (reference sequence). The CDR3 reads CASSFIGGVTDTQFF. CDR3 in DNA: TGTGCCAGCAGCTTTATCGGGGGGGTCACAGATACGCAGTTCTTC.

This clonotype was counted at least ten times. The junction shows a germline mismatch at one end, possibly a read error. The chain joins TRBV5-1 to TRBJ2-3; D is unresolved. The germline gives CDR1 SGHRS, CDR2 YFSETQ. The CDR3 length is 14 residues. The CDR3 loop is CATSLGSPVDTQYF. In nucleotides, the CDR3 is TGCGCCACCAGCCTGGGATCGCCCGTAGATACGCAGTATTTT.

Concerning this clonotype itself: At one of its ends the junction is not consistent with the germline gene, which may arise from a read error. CDR3 protein: CASSLAGPSYGYSF. The CDR3 nucleotides read TGTGCCAGCAGCTTGGCAGGACCCAGCTATGGCTACAGCTTC. The gene calls are TRBV7-8 and TRBJ1-2; D not resolved. The CDR3 runs to 14 residues. CDR1 is SGHVS, CDR2 FQNEAQ, per germline.

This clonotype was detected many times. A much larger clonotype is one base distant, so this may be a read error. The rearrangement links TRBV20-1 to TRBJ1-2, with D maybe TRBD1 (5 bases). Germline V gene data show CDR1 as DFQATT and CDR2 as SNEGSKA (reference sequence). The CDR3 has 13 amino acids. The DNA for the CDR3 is TGCAGTGCTAGACTCCAGGGTCCTTATGCCTACACCTTC. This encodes CSARLQGPYAYTF.

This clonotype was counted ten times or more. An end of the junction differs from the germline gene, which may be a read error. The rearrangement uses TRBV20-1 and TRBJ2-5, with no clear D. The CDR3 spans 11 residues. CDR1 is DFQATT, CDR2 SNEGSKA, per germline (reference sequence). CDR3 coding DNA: TGCAGTGCTAGGAACCAAGAGACCCAGTCCTTC. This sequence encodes CSARNQETQSF.

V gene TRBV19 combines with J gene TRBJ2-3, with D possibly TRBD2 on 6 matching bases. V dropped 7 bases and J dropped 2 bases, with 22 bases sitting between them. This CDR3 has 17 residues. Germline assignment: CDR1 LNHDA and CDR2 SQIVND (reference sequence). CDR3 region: CASNQNTPSVSTDTQYF. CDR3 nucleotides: TGTGCCAGTAACCAAAACACCCCTAGCGTGTCCACAGATACGCAGTATTTT.

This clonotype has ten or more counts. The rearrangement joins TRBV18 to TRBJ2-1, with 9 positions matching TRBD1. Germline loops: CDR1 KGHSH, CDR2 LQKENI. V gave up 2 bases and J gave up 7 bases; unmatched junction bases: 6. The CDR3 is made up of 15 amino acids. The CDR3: CASSPMDRGANEQFF. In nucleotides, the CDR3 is TGTGCCAGCTCACCAATGGACAGGGGAGCGAATGAGCAGTTCTTC.

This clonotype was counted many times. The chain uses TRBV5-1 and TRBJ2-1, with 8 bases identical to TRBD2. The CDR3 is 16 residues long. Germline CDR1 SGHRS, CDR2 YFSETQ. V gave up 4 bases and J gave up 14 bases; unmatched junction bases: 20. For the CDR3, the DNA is TGCGCCAGCAGCCCCAGTGGTAGCGGGATTAACATGGCGAAGTTCTTC. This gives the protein CASSPSGSGINMAKFF.